Below, one T cell receptor beta chain is given with its context. Its antigen is as yet unknown. With 60 Vbeta and 13 Jbeta primers, the PCR was carried out. The assay was immunoSEQ multiplex PCR, and TCRdb's table has in-frame clones only and misses some. The sample consists of some 80,000 clones, 78% of them appearing once. These data originate in a study of cytomegalovirus exposure and HLA in healthy donors. Study as a whole: There were just under 400 genotyped donors. Of these, 75% to 90% fell in the genetic ancestry cluster associated with self-reported Caucasian donors.

General study points: The authors considered a cluster of highly shared sequence variants likely to be a sequencing artifact. The study labeled 164 TCR beta chains cytomegalovirus-associated.

The CDR3 length is 16 residues. V lost 6 bases, J lost 7 bases, and 22 bases lay in between. The V gene's germline CDR1 is MDHEN and CDR2 SYDVKM. The chain couples TRBV28 to TRBJ1-5; a weak D match, TRBD1 (5 bases). This clonotype was sampled from a man younger than 35 in good health and CMV-seropositive. The specimen sequenced was PBMCs. DNA of the CDR3: TGTGCCAGCAGGGATCCGGGACGCCAGGCGGGGCAGCCCCAGCATTTT. Its protein is CASRDPGRQAGQPQHF. Full variable domain (rest looked up from reference TRBV28 and TRBJ1-5): DVKVTQSSRYLVKRTGEKVFLECVQDMDHENMFWYRQDPGLGLRLIYFSYDVKMKEKGDIPEGYSVSREKKERFSLILESASTNQTSMYLCASRDPGRQAGQPQHFGDGTRLSIL.